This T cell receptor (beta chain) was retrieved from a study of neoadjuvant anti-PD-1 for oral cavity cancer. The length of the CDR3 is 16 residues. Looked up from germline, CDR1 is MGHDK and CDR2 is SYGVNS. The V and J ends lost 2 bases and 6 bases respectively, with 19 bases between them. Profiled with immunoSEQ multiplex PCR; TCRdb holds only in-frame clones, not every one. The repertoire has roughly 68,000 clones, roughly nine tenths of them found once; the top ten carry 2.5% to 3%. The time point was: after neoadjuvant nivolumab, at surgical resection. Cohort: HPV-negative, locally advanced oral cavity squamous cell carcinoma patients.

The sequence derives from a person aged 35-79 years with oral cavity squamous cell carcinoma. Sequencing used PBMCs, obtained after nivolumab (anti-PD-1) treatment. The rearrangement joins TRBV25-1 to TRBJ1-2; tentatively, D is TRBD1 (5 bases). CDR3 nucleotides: TGTGCCAGCAGTGAACCCAGTGGCAGGGATGGCAATGGCTACACCTTC. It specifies CASSEPSGRDGNGYTF.